A selection of T cell receptor beta chains follows, all from one sample in a study of beta chain features in type 1 diabetes. Data came from immunoSEQ multiplex PCR; TCRdb stores just in-frame clones and leaves some out. The data contain 250,000 to 350,000 clones, roughly an eighth of them singletons. The sample taken for sequencing was naive CD4+ T cells from blood. These receptor sequences come from a man aged 30-40 years with type 1 diabetes. CDR3s include the opening cysteine and the closing phenylalanine or tryptophan. The D gene is left open where the match is weak. Size values are once, few and many counts, or a class for expanded clones, and some rows have none.

v_call	j_call	clone_size	d_call	cdr3_aa	cdr3_nt
TRBV7-3	TRBJ2-3	NA	TRBD2	CASSLQAGATDTQYF	TGTGCCAGCAGCTTACAGGCGGGAGCCACAGATACGCAGTATTTT
TRBV6-1	TRBJ2-1	few	NA	CASVERGKSNEQFF	TGTGCCAGCGTCGAGAGGGGGAAGTCCAATGAGCAGTTCTTC
TRBV30	TRBJ1-2	NA	TRBD1	CAWSIWTGGGYTF	TGTGCCTGGAGTATCTGGACAGGAGGTGGCTACACCTTC
TRBV6-1	TRBJ2-3	NA	NA	CASSDEVQGRTDTQYF	TGTGCCAGCAGTGACGAAGTCCAGGGTCGCACAGATACGCAGTATTTT
TRBV9	TRBJ2-1	few	TRBD1	CASSVDTGGSSSYNEQFF	TGTGCCAGCAGCGTAGATACAGGGGGCAGCAGCTCCTACAATGAGCAGTTCTTC
TRBV28	TRBJ1-5	NA	TRBD1	CASSSPDRAGQPQHF	TGTGCCAGCAGTTCCCCAGACAGGGCCGGTCAGCCCCAGCATTTT
TRBV2	TRBJ1-5	few	TRBD1	CASSGEGAIGQPQHF	TGTGCCAGCAGTGGAGAGGGGGCGATAGGGCAGCCCCAGCATTTT
TRBV2	TRBJ1-2	few	NA	CASSYRESGYTF	TGTGCCAGCAGTTACAGGGAATCTGGCTACACCTTC
TRBV30	TRBJ2-6	few	NA	CAWKLSGANVLTF	TGTGCCTGGAAGCTCTCTGGGGCCAACGTCCTGACTTTC
TRBV4-3	TRBJ2-1	few	TRBD1	CASSQEMGDSYEQFF	TGCGCCAGCAGCCAAGAGATGGGGGACAGCTATGAGCAGTTCTTC
TRBV28	TRBJ2-3	NA	NA	CASSLRLPTDTQYF	TGTGCCAGCAGTCTCCGACTACCCACCGATACGCAGTATTTT